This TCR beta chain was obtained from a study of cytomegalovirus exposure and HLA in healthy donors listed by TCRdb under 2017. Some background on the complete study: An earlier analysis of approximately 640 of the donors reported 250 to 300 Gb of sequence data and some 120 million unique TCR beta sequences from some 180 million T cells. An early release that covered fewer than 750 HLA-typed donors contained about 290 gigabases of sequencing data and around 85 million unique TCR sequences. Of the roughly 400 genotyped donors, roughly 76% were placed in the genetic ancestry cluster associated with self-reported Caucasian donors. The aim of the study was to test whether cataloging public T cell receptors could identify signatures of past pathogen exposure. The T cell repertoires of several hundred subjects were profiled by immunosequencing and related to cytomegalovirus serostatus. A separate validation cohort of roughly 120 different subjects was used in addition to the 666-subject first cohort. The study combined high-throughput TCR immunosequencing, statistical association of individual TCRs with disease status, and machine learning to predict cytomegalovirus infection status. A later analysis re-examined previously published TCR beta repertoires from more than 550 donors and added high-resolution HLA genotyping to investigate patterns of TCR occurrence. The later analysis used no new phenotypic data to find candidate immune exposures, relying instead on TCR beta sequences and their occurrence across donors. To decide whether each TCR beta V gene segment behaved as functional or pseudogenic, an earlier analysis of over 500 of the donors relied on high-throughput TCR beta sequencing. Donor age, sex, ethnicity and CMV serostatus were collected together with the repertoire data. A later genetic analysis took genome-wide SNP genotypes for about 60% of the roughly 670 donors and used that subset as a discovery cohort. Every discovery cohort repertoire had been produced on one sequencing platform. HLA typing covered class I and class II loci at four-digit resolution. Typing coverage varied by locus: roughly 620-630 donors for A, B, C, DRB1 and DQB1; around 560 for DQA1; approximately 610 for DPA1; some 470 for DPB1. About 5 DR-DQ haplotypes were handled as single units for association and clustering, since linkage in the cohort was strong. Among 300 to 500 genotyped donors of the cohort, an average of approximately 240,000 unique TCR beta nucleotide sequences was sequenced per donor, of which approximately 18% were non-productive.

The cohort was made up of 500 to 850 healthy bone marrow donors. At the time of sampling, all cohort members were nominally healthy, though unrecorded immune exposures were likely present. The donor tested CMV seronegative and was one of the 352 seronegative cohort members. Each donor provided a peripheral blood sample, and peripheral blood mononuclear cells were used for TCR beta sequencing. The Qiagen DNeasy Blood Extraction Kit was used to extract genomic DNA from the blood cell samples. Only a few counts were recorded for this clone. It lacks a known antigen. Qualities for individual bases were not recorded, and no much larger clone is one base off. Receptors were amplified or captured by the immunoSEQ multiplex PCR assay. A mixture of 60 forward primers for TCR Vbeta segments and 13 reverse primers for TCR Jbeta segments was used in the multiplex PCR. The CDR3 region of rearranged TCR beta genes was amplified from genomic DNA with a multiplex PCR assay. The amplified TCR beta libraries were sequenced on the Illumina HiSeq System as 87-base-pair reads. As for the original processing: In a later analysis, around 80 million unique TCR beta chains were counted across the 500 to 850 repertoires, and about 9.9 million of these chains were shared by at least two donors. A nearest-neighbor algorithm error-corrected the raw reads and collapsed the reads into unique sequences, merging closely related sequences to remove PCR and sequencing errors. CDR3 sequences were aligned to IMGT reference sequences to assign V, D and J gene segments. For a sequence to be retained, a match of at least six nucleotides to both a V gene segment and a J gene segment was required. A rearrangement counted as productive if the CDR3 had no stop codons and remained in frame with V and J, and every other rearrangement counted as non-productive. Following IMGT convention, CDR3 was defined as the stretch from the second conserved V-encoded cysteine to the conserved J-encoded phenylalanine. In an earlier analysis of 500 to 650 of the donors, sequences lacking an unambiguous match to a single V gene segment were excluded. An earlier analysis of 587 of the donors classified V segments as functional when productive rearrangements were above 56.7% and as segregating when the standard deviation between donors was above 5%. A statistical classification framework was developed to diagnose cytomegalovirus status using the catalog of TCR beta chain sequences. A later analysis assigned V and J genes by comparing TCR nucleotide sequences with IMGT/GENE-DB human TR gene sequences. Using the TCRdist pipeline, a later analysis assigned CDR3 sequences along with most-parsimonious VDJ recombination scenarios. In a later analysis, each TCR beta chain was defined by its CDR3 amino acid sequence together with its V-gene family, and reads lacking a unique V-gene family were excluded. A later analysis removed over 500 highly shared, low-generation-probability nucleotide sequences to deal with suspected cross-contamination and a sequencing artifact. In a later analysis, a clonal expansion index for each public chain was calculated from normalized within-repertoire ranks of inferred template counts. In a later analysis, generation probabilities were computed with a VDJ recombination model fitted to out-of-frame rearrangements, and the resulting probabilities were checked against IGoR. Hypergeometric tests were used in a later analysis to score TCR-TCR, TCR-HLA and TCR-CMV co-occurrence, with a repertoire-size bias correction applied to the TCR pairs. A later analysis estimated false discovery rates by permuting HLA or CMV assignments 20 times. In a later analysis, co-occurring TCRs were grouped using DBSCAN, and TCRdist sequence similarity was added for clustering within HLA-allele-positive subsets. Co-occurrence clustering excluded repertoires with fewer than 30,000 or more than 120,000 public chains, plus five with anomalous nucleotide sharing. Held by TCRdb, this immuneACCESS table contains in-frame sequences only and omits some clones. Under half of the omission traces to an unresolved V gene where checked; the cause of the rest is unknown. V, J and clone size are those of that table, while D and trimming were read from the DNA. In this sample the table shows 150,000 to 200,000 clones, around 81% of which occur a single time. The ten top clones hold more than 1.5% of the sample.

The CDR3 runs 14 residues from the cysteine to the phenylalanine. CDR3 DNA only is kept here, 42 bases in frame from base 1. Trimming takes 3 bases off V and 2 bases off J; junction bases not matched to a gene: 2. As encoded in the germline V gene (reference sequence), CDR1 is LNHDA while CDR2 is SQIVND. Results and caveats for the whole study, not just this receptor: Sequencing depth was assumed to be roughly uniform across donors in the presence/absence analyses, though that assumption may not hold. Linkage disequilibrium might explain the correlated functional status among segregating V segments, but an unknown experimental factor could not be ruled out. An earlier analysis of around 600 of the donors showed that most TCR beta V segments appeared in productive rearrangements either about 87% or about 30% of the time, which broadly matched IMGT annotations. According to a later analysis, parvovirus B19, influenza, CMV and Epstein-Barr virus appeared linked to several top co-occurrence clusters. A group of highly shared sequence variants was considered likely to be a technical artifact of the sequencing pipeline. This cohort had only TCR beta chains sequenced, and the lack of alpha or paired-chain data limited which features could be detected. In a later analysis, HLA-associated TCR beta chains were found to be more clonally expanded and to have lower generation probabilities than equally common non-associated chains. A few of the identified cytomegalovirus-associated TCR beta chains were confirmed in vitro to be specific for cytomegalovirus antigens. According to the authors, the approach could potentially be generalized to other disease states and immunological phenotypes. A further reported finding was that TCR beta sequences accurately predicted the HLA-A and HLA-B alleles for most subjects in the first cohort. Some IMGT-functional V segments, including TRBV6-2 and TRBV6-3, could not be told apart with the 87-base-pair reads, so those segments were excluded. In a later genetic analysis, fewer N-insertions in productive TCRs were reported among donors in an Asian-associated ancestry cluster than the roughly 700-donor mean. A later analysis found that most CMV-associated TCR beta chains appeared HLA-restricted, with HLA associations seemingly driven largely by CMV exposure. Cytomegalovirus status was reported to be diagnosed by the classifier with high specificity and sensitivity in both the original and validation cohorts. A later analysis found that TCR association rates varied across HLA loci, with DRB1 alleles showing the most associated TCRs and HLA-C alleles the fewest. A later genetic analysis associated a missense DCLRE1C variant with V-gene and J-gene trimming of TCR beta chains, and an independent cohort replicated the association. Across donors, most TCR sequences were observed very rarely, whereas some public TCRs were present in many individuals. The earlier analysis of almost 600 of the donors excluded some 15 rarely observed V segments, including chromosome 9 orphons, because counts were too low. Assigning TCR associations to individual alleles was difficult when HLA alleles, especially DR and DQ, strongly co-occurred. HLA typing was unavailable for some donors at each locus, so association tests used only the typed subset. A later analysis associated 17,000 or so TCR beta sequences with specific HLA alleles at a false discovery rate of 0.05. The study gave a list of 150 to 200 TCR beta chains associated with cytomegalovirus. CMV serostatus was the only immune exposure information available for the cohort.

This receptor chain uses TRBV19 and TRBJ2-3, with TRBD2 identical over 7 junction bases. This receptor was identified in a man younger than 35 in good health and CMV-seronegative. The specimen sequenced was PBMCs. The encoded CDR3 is CASSISGLTDTQYF. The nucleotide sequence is TGTGCCAGTAGTATTAGCGGGCTCACAGATACGCAGTATTTT.